The clone carrying this T cell receptor beta chain appeared a single time. This specimen comes from a study of blood T cell repertoires in COVID-19. Clones were read by immunoSEQ multiplex PCR, and TCRdb kept only the in-frame ones, dropping some. The sample carries 35,000 to 50,000 clones, about 90% recorded once. The TCR sequence derives from a man between 50 and 59 years old with active COVID-19. Sequenced: peripheral blood.

The CDR3 sequence: CASSPDSSGANVLTF. The CDR3 coding sequence is TGTGCCAGCTCCCCCGACAGCTCTGGGGCCAACGTCCTGACTTTC. The V gene is TRBV18, the J gene TRBJ2-6; a possible D gene is TRBD1 (5 bases). The CDR3 has 15 residues. Germline V gene lookup returns CDR1 KGHSH and CDR2 LQKENI. Trimming took off 6 bases at V and 0 bases at J, with 9 bases between the two ends.